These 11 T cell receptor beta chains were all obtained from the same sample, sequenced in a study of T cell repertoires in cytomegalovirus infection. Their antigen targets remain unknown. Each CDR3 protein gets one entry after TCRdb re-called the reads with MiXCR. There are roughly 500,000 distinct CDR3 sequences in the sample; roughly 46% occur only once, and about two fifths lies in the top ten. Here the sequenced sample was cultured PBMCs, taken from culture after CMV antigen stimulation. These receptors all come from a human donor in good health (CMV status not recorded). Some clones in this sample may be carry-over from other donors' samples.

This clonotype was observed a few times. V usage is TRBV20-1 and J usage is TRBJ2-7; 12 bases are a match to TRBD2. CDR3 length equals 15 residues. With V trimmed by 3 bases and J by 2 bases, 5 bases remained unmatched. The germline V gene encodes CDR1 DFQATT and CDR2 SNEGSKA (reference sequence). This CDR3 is CSASLTSGGTYEQYF. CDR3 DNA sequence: TGCAGTGCTAGCTTGACTAGCGGGGGAACCTACGAGCAGTACTTC.

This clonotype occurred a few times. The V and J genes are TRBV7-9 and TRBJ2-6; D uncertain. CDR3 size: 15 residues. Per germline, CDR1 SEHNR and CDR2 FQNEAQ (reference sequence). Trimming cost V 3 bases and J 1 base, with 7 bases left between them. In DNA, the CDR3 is TGTGCCAGCAGCTTTGGAGATTCTGGGGCCAACGTCCTGACTTTC. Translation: CASSFGDSGANVLTF.

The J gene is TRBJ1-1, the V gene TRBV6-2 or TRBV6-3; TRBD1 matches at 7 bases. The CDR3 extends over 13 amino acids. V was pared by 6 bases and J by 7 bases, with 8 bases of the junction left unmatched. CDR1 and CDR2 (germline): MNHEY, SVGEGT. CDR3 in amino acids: CASSHDREGEAFF. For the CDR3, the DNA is TGTGCCAGCAGCCACGACAGGGAGGGTGAAGCTTTCTTT.

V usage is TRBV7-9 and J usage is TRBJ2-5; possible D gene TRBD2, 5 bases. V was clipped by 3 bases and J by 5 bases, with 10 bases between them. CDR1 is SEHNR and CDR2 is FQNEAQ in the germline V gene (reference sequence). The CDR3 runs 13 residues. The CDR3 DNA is TGTGCCAGCAGCTTCTACGGGGAGGAGACCCAGTACTTC. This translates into CASSFYGEETQYF.

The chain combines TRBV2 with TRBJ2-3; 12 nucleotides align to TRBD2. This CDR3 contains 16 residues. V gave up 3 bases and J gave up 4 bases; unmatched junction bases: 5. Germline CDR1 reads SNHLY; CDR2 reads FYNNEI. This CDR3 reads CASSDTTSGGPDTQYF. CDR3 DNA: TGTGCCAGCAGTGACACGACTAGCGGGGGCCCAGATACGCAGTATTTT. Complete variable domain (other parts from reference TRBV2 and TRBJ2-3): EPEVTQTPSHQVTQMGQEVILRCVPISNHLYFYWYRQILGQKVEFLVSFYNNEISEKSEIFDDQFSVERPDGSNFTLKIRSTKLEDSAMYFCASSDTTSGGPDTQYFGPGTRLTVL.

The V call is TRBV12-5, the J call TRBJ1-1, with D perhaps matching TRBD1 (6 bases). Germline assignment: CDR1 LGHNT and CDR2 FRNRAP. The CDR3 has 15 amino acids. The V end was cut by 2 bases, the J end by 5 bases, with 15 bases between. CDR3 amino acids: CASGLSTGSKTEAFF. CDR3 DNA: TGTGCTAGTGGTTTGTCGACAGGTTCAAAGACTGAAGCTTTCTTT.

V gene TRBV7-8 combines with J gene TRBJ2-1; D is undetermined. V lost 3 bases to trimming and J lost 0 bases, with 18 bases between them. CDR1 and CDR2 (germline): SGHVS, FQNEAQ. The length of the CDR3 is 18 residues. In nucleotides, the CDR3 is TGTGCCAGCAGCTTTTACTCATTAACATTAAGCTCCTACAATGAGCAGTTCTTC. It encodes CASSFYSLTLSSYNEQFF.

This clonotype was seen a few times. This CDR3 is CASSPGGNSHEQYF. CDR3 sequence (DNA): TGTGCCAGCAGCCCCGGGGGTAATTCCCACGAGCAGTACTTC. J is TRBJ2-7 and V is TRBV7-9, with D possibly matching TRBD2 (6 bases). With 5 bases removed from V and 5 bases from J, the gap between germline ends came to 16 bases. CDR3 length: 14 residues. From germline, CDR1 is SEHNR and CDR2 FQNEAQ (reference sequence).

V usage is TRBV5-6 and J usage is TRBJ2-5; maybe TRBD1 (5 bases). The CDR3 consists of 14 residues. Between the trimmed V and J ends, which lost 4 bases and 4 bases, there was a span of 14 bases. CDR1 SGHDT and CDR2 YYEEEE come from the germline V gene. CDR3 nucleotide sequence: TGTGCCAGCAGCCATCAGGGTACCCGAGAGACCCAGTACTTC. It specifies CASSHQGTRETQYF.

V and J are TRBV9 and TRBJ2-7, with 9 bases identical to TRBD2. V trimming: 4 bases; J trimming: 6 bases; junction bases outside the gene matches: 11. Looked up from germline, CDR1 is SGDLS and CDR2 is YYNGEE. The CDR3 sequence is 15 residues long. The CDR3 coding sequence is TGTGCCAGCAGCCCCCGGGGTAGCGGGAGTCCCGAGCAGTACTTC. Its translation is CASSPRGSGSPEQYF.

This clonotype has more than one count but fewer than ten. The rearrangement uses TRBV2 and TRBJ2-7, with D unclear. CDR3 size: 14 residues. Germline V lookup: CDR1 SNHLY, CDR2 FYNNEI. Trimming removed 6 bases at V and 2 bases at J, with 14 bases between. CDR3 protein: CASSRPFVAYEQYF. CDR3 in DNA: TGTGCCAGCAGCCGGCCCTTCGTAGCCTACGAGCAGTACTTC.